This entry lists 22 T cell receptor beta chains sequenced from one sample in a study of monozygotic twins with inflammatory bowel disease. TCRdb reprocessed the 5' RACE reads and stores each CDR3 protein as one record, lacking DNA. This listing includes some 200,000 distinct CDR3 sequences. The sequencing input was blood. These receptors all stem from a human donor with ulcerative colitis or Crohn's disease, or a healthy co-twin of an affected twin (not recorded which).

The chain links TRBV20-1 to TRBJ2-5; TCRdb gives TRBD2 as the D gene, but with no DNA this cannot be confirmed. The CDR3 runs to 16 residues. Germline loops: CDR1 DFQATT, CDR2 SNEGSKA (reference sequence). The CDR3 region is CSALAPTSGSGKTQYF.

V gene TRBV4-2 combines with J gene TRBJ2-1. This CDR3 is 16 amino acids long. Germline V gene lookup returns CDR1 LGHNA and CDR2 YNFKEQ. The CDR3 sequence is CASSRRDGGFLDEQFF.

The genes are TRBV29-1 and TRBJ2-1. The germline V gene has CDR1 SQVTM and CDR2 ANQGSEA. This CDR3 is 11 amino acids long. CDR3 region: CSVSNSAEQFF.

The V gene is TRBV12-3 or TRBV12-4, the J gene TRBJ1-6. The CDR3 has 12 residues. CDR3 loop: CASSLGYSPLHF.

The chain joins TRBV15 to TRBJ1-5; with no DNA, the TCRdb D assignment of TRBD1 cannot be verified. The germline V gene encodes CDR1 LNHNV and CDR2 YYDKDF (reference sequence). The CDR3 sequence is 17 residues long. CDR3 region: CATSRDGDRGSNQPQHF.

The V gene is TRBV6-6, the J gene TRBJ2-3. The CDR3 has 12 residues. Germline CDR1 is MNHNY and CDR2 is SVGAGI (reference sequence). The CDR3 loop reads CAINGVLNTQYF.

This chain joins TRBV5-6 and TRBJ1-6; the TRBD1 assignment by TCRdb is unverifiable without DNA. CDR3 length equals 14 residues. Germline CDR1 and CDR2: SGHDT and YYEEEE. CDR3 residues: CASSPGRNNSPLHF. The full variable domain, its missing parts supplied by reference TRBV5-6 and TRBJ1-6, is DAGVTQSPTHLIKTRGQQVTLRCSPKSGHDTVSWYQQALGQGPQFIFQYYEEEERQRGNFPDRFSGHQFPNYSSELNVNALLLGDSALYLCASSPGRNNSPLHFGNGTRLTVT.

This chain connects TRBV20-1 to TRBJ2-1; with no DNA, the TCRdb D assignment of TRBD2 cannot be verified. Germline CDR1 DFQATT, CDR2 SNEGSKA (reference sequence). This CDR3 has 15 residues. The CDR3 is CSARGERDSYNEQFF.

This sequence joins TRBV5-1 and TRBJ2-1; TCRdb returns TRBD1, unconfirmable since there is no DNA. The length of the CDR3 is 13 residues. In germline, CDR1 is SGHRS, CDR2 YFSETQ. CDR3 region: CASIGTEYNEQFF.

The chain recombines TRBV7-9 with TRBJ1-1. This CDR3 is 13 amino acids long. The germline V gene has CDR1 SEHNR and CDR2 FQNEAQ (reference sequence). The CDR3 spells CASSLEMRAEAFF. The full variable domain, rest sourced from reference TRBV7-9 and TRBJ1-1, is DTGVSQNPRHKITKRGQNVTFRCDPISEHNRLYWYRQTLGQGPEFLTYFQNEAQLEKSRLLSDRFSAERPKGSFSTLEIQRTEQGDSAMYLCASSLEMRAEAFFGQGTRLTVV.

This sequence joins TRBV4-2 and TRBJ2-5; TCRdb's D gene call, TRBD1, goes unchecked for lack of DNA. The germline V gene encodes CDR1 LGHNA and CDR2 YNFKEQ. The CDR3 has 16 amino acids. CDR3 sequence: CASSQVRSQGKETQYF.

The chain joins TRBV2 to TRBJ2-5; TCRdb returns TRBD1, unconfirmable since there is no DNA. CDR1 SNHLY and CDR2 FYNNEI come from the germline V gene. The CDR3 consists of 15 residues. This CDR3 reads CASRESHTGYETQYF. Combining the CDR3 with reference TRBV2 and TRBJ2-5 gives the whole variable domain EPEVTQTPSHQVTQMGQEVILRCVPISNHLYFYWYRQILGQKVEFLVSFYNNEISEKSEIFDDQFSVERPDGSNFTLKIRSTKLEDSAMYFCASRESHTGYETQYFGPGTRLLVL.

The V gene is TRBV7-3, the J gene TRBJ2-3; TCRdb outputs TRBD2, but without DNA this stays unchecked. Germline lookup yields CDR1 SGHTA and CDR2 FQGTGA. CDR3 length: 14 residues. CDR3 sequence reads: CASSSGLPSDTQYF.

The V call is TRBV7-8, the J call TRBJ2-5. This CDR3 has 14 amino acids. From germline, CDR1 is SGHVS and CDR2 FQNEAQ. CDR3 amino acids: CASSLATAGETQYF. Filled out from reference TRBV7-8 and TRBJ2-5, the complete variable domain reads GAGVSQSPRYKVAKRGQDVALRCDPISGHVSLFWYQQALGQGPEFLTYFQNEAQLDKSGLPSDRFFAERPEGSVSTLKIQRTQQEDSAVYLCASSLATAGETQYFGPGTRLLVL.

This chain links TRBV20-1 with TRBJ2-5; the D call of TRBD1 rests on TCRdb alone, since no DNA is present to check it. The CDR3 spans 15 residues. Germline V lookup: CDR1 DFQATT, CDR2 SNEGSKA (reference sequence). CDR3: CSAERGQGNKETQYF.

The rearrangement links TRBV7-2 to TRBJ1-4. The CDR3 has 16 residues. Per the germline V gene, CDR1 is SGHTA and CDR2 is FQGNSA. CDR3 sequence reads: CASSLVGRVKNEKLFF.

The chain carries TRBV5-1 and TRBJ1-5; TCRdb reports TRBD1, a call that lacks DNA to check it against. The germline gives CDR1 SGHRS, CDR2 YFSETQ. The CDR3 has 15 amino acids. CDR3 region: CASSFAGEGNQPQHF.

The chain combines TRBV19 with TRBJ2-7; TCRdb indicates TRBD2, and absent DNA this call remains unverified. Germline values: CDR1 LNHDA, CDR2 SQIVND (reference sequence). There are 15 residues in the CDR3. The CDR3 is CASSPLSGIFNEQYF. Full variable domain (missing parts from reference TRBV19 and TRBJ2-7): DGGITQSPKYLFRKEGQNVTLSCEQNLNHDAMYWYRQDPGQGLRLIYYSQIVNDFQKGDIAEGYSVSREKKESFPLTVTSAQKNPTAFYLCASSPLSGIFNEQYFGPGTRLTVT.

The V call is TRBV5-1, the J call TRBJ2-2; TCRdb indicates TRBD2, and absent DNA this call remains unverified. CDR1 is SGHRS, CDR2 YFSETQ, per germline. The CDR3 covers 15 residues. The CDR3 sequence is CASSYASGNTGELFF.

This chain uses TRBV2 with TRBJ1-1; TCRdb reports TRBD1, a call that lacks DNA to check it against. CDR3 size: 12 residues. Per germline, CDR1 SNHLY and CDR2 FYNNEI. This CDR3 reads CASSVPPAEAFF.

The gene calls are TRBV19 and TRBJ1-1; the TCRdb D gene call, TRBD1, has no DNA to confirm it. This CDR3 has 15 amino acids. Germline-derived CDR1 and CDR2 are LNHDA and SQIVND (reference sequence). The chain's CDR3 is CASSTRQGAYTEAFF.

The rearrangement uses TRBV4-1 and TRBJ2-7; TCRdb reports TRBD1, a call that lacks DNA to check it against. The CDR3 sequence is 14 residues long. Germline assignment: CDR1 MGHRA and CDR2 YSYEKL. This CDR3 reads CASSQGTGTYEQYF.